Described below is a single T cell receptor (beta chain) sequence and its context. Its recognized antigen is unknown. Base qualities are not provided; no much larger clone lies one nucleotide away. The sample's time point, from its label and the paper: week 23, last vaccination. Each vaccine dose, consisting of 300 ug of a 20-mer mutant IDH1 peptide in Montanide, was administered subcutaneously with topical imiquimod. The donors had newly diagnosed IDH1-mutant astrocytomas of WHO grade 3 or 4 that showed loss of nuclear ATRX. The samples were drawn from NOA16, a multicentre, single-arm, open-label phase I trial in Germany that tested a mutant IDH1 peptide vaccine in humans for the first time. The DNeasy Blood and Tissue Kit was used to extract genomic DNA from EDTA blood for TCRB sequencing. Reading from cysteine to phenylalanine, the CDR3 counts 16 amino acids. Just the 48-base CDR3 DNA is kept, in frame starting at base 1.

The library was generated by the immunoSEQ multiplex PCR assay. Rearranged TCR beta chain sequences were amplified using the hsTCRB Kit according to the manufacturer's protocol. An Illumina MiSeq was used to sequence the TCRB libraries. The source study handled its data this way. The kit vendor's proprietary platform handled demultiplexing, trimming and gene mapping. The source is immuneACCESS, and TCRdb retained only in-frame sequences with V and J called. Part of the clones is not carried over; for the studies checked, unresolved V genes explain less than half of this, and the remainder is unexplained. That table gives V, J and clone size, and the DNA gave D and trimming. Here the sample has approximately 45,000 clones; approximately 90% occur a single time. Together, the top ten hold just under 4% of the sample. The data are from a study of a mutant IDH1 vaccine in newly diagnosed glioma (dated by TCRdb to 2020 to 2022). Regarding the research as a whole: Patients were given eight vaccinations, in weeks 1, 3, 5, 7, 11, 15, 19 and 23, which matched visits V03 through V10. Vaccination was initiated 4-6 weeks after radiotherapy alone, or concurrently with temozolomide cycles in the chemotherapy-containing groups. Of the 32 patients who were treated, about 60% were male and roughly 38% were female, and the mean age was around 41 years. Prior to enrollment, patients had been given standard therapy consisting of radiotherapy alone, temozolomide alone, or radiochemotherapy with temozolomide, with the combination given to most patients. Peripheral blood was collected at six visits: V03 (baseline), V05, V07, V10, V12 and V13. Longitudinal TCRB deep sequencing was performed for 20 to 25 treated patients wherever samples were available for exploratory analyses.

Broader findings and caveats from the paper: Immune responses induced by the vaccine were seen in approximately 93% of patients across multiple MHC alleles. Pseudoprogression seemed to be unrelated to changes in the top peripheral T cell clonotypes found by TCRB sequencing. According to the authors, sample limitations meant that analyses of patient blood samples could not be reproduced. Availability determined which PBMC samples were chosen for TCRB deep sequencing.

The sequencing used PBMCs, collected from a glioma patient whose treatment included an IDH1 peptide vaccine. The clonotype originates from a man aged 50-60 years with glioma. The V and J segments used are TRBV21-1 and TRBJ1-2; the table's D gene call, TRBD1, was not cross checked with the DNA. TRBV21-1 is classified as a pseudogene. The CDR3 region has the sequence CASSKVRTGAPYGYTF. The nucleotide sequence is given as TGTGCCAGCAGCAAAGTGAGGACAGGGGCTCCCTATGGCTACACCTTC.